A selection of T cell receptor beta chains follows, all from one sample in a study of T cells after yellow fever vaccination. TCRdb used MiXCR to reprocess the 5' RACE reads, holding one entry per CDR3 protein. Of some 320,000 distinct CDR3 sequences listed, around 10% are singletons. The sequenced sample was CD4+ T cells sorted from PBMCs, obtained 45 days after the yellow fever booster vaccination. These receptors were collected from a man younger than 30 who received the YFV17D yellow fever vaccine. Both conserved end residues are part of each CDR3. Each record gives: V gene, clone size, J gene, CDR3 protein. Expanded clones get a size class; other rows say once, few or many, or leave the size out.

>TRBV28|few|TRBJ1-5
CASSGDRVLGPQHF
>TRBV4-2|many|TRBJ1-6
CASSQVAGAPLHF
>TRBV27|many|TRBJ2-1
CASSRGPYNEQFF
>TRBV7-3|-|TRBJ2-3
CASSSAGGRADTQYF
>TRBV12-3/TRBV12-4|-|TRBJ1-4
CASREDRALREKLFF
>TRBV20-1|few|TRBJ1-1
CSAGNGVTEAFF
>TRBV5-1|few|TRBJ1-2
CASSLVSGNYGYTF
>TRBV7-2|few|TRBJ1-2
CASSDDMSYGYTF
>TRBV7-2|many|TRBJ2-4
CASSFNRGENIQYF
>TRBV20-1|-|TRBJ1-1
CSARQGWNTEAFF
>TRBV10-3|-|TRBJ2-6
CAIKKDRANSGANVLTF
>TRBV5-1|many|TRBJ2-5
CASSLGGIQETQYF
>TRBV5-1|many|TRBJ1-1
CASSLDGEAFF
>TRBV5-1|few|TRBJ2-1
CASSFMSGGDYNEQFF
>TRBV5-1|many|TRBJ2-2
CASYEKRSNWNTGELFF
>TRBV5-1|once|TRBJ1-1
CATTPGPPNTEAFF
>TRBV5-1|few|TRBJ2-1
CASSYFGQGGNEQFF
>TRBV12-3/TRBV12-4|many|TRBJ2-3
CASILGTPLRGTQYF
>TRBV20-1|-|TRBJ1-1
CSARDRRGGGGEAFF
>TRBV12-3/TRBV12-4|few|TRBJ1-6
CASSTTGQGHNSPLHF
>TRBV25-1|many|TRBJ1-1
CASSPWAVNTEAFF
>TRBV20-1|-|TRBJ1-1
CSAAVTGRRRTEAFF
>TRBV20-1|-|TRBJ2-1
CSAQSPLEQFF
>TRBV5-6|-|TRBJ2-7
CASSFRPGGSYEQYF